This T cell receptor (beta chain) was documented in a study of tumor and adjacent non-tumor tissue in lung cancer. As for the study in general: Patients comprised roughly 12 adenocarcinoma, a couple of squamous cell carcinoma and 1 small cell lung cancer. The patients, roughly eleven men and about 5 women, were roughly 30 to 80 with stage I to III disease. Samples averaged around 4 million productive TCRbeta reads each. Study findings and constraints: Compared with tumor, normal lung showed significantly lower TCR diversity.

The template was RNA from unsorted bulk tissue. For this clonotype: No antigen is known for it. Relative to the germline gene, one junction end is altered; a read error may explain this.

Germline V gene data show CDR1 as SGHNT and CDR2 as YENEEA. The CDR3 spans 17 residues. The library came from three nested PCR rounds adapted from ARM-PCR protocols. TCRdb analysed the multiplex PCR reads with MiXCR anew, one entry per CDR3 protein. Of around 99,000 distinct CDR3 sequences listed, 60% to 80% are singletons. The source of this sequence is a woman aged 55-69 years with non-small cell lung cancer. The sequenced sample consisted of lung tumor tissue. The chain joins TRBV11-3 to TRBJ2-1; D is perhaps TRBD2 (5 bases). The CDR3 reads CASSLESSSGSHNEQFF. In nucleotides, the CDR3 is TGTGCCAGTAGCTTAGAGTCGAGTAGTGGGAGCCACAATGAGCAGTTCTTC.